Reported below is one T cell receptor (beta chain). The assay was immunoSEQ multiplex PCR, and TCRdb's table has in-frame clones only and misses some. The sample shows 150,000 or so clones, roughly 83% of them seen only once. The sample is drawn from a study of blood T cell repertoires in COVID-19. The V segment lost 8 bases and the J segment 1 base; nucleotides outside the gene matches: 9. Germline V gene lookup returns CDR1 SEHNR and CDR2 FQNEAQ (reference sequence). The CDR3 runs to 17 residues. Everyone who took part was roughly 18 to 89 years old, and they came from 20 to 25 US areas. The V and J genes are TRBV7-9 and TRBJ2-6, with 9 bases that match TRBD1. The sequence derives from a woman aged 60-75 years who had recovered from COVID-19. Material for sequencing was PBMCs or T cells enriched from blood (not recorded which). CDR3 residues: CASGGQGSTSGANVLTF. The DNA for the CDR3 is TGTGCCAGCGGCGGACAGGGGAGTACTTCTGGGGCCAACGTCCTGACTTTC. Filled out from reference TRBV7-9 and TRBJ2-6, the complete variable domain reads DTGVSQNPRHKITKRGQNVTFRCDPISEHNRLYWYRQTLGQGPEFLTYFQNEAQLEKSRLLSDRFSAERPKGSFSTLEIQRTEQGDSAMYLCASGGQGSTSGANVLTFGAGSRLTVL.